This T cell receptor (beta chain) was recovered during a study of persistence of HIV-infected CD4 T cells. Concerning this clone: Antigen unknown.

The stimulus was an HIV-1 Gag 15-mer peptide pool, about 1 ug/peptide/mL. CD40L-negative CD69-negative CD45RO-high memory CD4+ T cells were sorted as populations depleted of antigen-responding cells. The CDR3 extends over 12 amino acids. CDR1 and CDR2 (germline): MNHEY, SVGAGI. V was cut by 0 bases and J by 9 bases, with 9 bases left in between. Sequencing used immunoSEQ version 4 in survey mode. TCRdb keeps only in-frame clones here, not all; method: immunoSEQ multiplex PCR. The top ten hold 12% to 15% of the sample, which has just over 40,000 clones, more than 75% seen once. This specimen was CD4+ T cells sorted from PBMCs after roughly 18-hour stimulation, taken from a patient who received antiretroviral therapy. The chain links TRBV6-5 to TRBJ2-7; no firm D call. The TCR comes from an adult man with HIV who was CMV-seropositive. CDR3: CASSYSGQRQYF. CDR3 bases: TGTGCCAGCAGTTACTCAGGGCAACGGCAGTACTTC.